The T cell receptor (beta chain) described here comes from a study of beta chain features in type 1 diabetes (dated by TCRdb to the late 2010s). In terms of the full investigation: Patients and healthy donors did not differ in mean age, gender distribution, total cell number or subset yield. Across all samples, 107,917,701 sorted cells were examined, and cell number per subset correlated strongly with RNA yield. In the study, recently diagnosed type 1 diabetes patients and matched healthy donors were compared on the TCRB repertoires of their sorted circulating CD4+ T cell subsets. Regulatory and stem cell-like memory subsets were obtained from only 8 patients and about eight healthy donors, while naive and central memory subsets were obtained from all 30 or so donors. Broader findings and caveats from the paper: A moderate but significant shortening of TCRB CDR3 length was observed in type 1 diabetes patients in all four CD4+ subsets. Only small numbers of individuals were included in the HLA sub-analyses, which left unresolved whether HLA type had any influence on TCRB rearrangement. Sequencing cDNA rather than genomic DNA could over-represent highly expressing activated cells, although activation and CD3 levels did not differ between groups. Patients with type 1 diabetes made fewer insertions and deleted more nucleotides at VDJ recombination sites, implying thymic rearrangement abnormalities. The naive, central memory and regulatory TCRB repertoires appeared to resemble one another more closely among patients than among healthy donors. Shorter templates might have been favored by PCR, but patient and control samples were amplified and corrected together, so both groups would have been affected equally by any skew.

Sequences MDHEN (CDR1) and SYDVKM (CDR2) are obtained from the germline V gene. V lost 8 bases and J lost 8 bases; the stretch between them is 15 bases long. CDR3 length: 12 amino acids, cysteine to phenylalanine. Only the CDR3 DNA stays, 36 bases, in frame from base 1. To note about this clone: Its antigen is currently not known. Base qualities are missing; no much larger clone stands one base away.

From each donor, a single peripheral blood sample of approximately 0.11 L on average was drawn into heparinised tubes. A BD FACSAria II and a panel including CD45RO, CCR7, CD25, CD127, CD95 and CD27 were used to sort naive, central memory, regulatory and stem cell-like memory CD4+ T cells. A purity above 98% was achieved for all sorted populations. PBMCs were separated immediately by Lymphoprep density gradient centrifugation and were stained directly, without being cultured. So that batch effects would be minimized, each experiment stained and sorted samples in pairs, pairing one healthy donor with one patient. All of the isolated RNA was reverse transcribed with the High Capacity cDNA Reverse Transcription Kit, so expressed TCRB transcripts were sequenced. Deep immunoSEQ sequencing was applied to naive, central memory and regulatory T cell samples, giving an average of around 3.4 million total reads per sample. After sorted cells were lysed in RLT buffer, RNA was extracted with DNase-treated RNeasy Micro or Mini kits, with the choice depending on cell number. Each cell subset was processed on its own to prevent cross-contamination, while patient and healthy donor samples were processed together. The immunoSEQ multiplex PCR was used to amplify TCRB sequences from cDNA, generating 87-bp fragments that spanned the CDR3 region. Amplicons were sequenced on the Illumina HiSeq platform. In the authors' own workflow: Synthetic template baselines were used to correct PCR bias computationally, reads within Hamming distance 2 were collapsed together, and singletons that could not be merged were discarded. Reads were aligned against IMGT so that V, D and J genes, CDR3 length and insertions or deletions at six rearrangement sites could be assigned. Within each subset, clonotype counts were normalized to sorted cell number, and only after that were true diversity and Gini coefficients computed with the tcR R package. The overlap coefficient, calculated on TCRB nucleotide sequences, was used to quantify repertoire sharing. Out-of-frame TCRB sequences from naive cells were analyzed as a proxy for the pre-selection repertoire. Imported from immuneACCESS, the table was reduced by TCRdb to in-frame sequences with V and J called. These copies leave out some clones; in studies compared against another copy, an unresolved V gene accounts for under half, and the cause of the remainder is not known. Clone size and V and J calls were adopted from that table, with D and trimming inferred from the DNA. For this sample there are some 700,000 clones; around an eighth appear just once. The ten most abundant clones make up approximately 0.022% of the sample.

The sequenced sample consisted of naive CD4+ T cells from blood. The cell subset or site label for this specimen denotes: true naive CD4+ T cells. The rearrangement combines TRBV28 with TRBJ1-2; TRBD1 might be the D gene, on 6 matching bases. The clonotype comes from a man between 18 and 29 years old with type 1 diabetes. The DNA sequence follows: TGTGCCAGCCACCTCGGGGGGCGCGGCTACACCTTC. Its translation reads: CASHLGGRGYTF.